The next 30 T cell receptor beta chains were all read from a single sample in a study of read filtering for tumor transcriptome and immune sequencing (dated by TCRdb to 2020 to 2022). Instrument used: Illumina HiSeq 4000. Starting from approximately 0.4 ug RNA, TCR libraries were constructed with the Immunoverse kit using molecular barcoded adaptors that cover the alpha/delta and beta/gamma chains. Using fastp trimming at Q25 and MiXCR clonotype assembly, TCRdb reanalyzed the public sequencing data and kept in-frame beta chains. Rows are combined by CDR3 protein, so each entry shows the most common genes and DNA. Here the sample has around 140,000 distinct CDR3 sequences; about 12% occur a single time. The ten largest clones take up roughly 7.6% of the sample. Material for sequencing was a population of CD138-negative cells sorted from bone marrow. The sample's cell subset or site label, decoded: bone marrow mononuclear cells depleted of CD138+ plasma/myeloma cells by negative magnetic selection. The receptor set was obtained from a donor at least 40 years old with multiple myeloma.

This clonotype was picked up many times. This rearrangement joins TRBV27 to TRBJ2-1, with D hard to call. V lost 5 bases, J lost 0 bases, and 17 bases lay in between. Germline assignment: CDR1 MNHEY and CDR2 SMNVEV (reference sequence). This CDR3 is built from 17 residues. In DNA form, the CDR3 reads TGTGCCAGCAGTGAGTCCGTCCCATTAAGCTCCTACAATGAGCAGTTCTTC. Translated, it gives CASSESVPLSSYNEQFF.

At least ten counts were recorded for this clonotype. This CDR3 is CASSQGNAGDEKLFF. CDR3 sequence (DNA): TGCGCCAGCAGCCAAGGAAATGCCGGGGATGAAAAACTGTTTTTT. V usage is TRBV4-1 and J usage is TRBJ1-4; D gene ambiguous. The CDR3 covers 15 residues. V dropped 1 base and J dropped 6 bases, with 12 bases sitting between them. Germline values: CDR1 MGHRA, CDR2 YSYEKL.

The table lists this clonotype with many counts. The chain is built from TRBV6-6 and TRBJ2-3, with D perhaps matching TRBD2 (7 bases). CDR3 size: 14 residues. Germline V gene sequence: CDR1 MNHNY, CDR2 SVGAGI (reference sequence). The V end lost 5 bases, the J end lost 4 bases, and 13 bases lay between the germline ends. The CDR3 nucleotides read TGTGCCAGCAGTCAAAGGGGGGGCGCAGATACGCAGTATTTT. Protein: CASSQRGGADTQYF.

As regards this clonotype: With only one base between it and a far larger clone, this is likely a read error. The chain recombines TRBV6-1 with TRBJ2-1; D perhaps matches TRBD2 (5 bases). The CDR3 loop spans 13 amino acids. The germline V and J ends were trimmed by 6 bases and 7 bases, with 13 bases remaining between them. The germline gives CDR1 MNHNS, CDR2 SASEGT. CDR3 coding DNA: TGTGCCAGCAGCTTAGTTCGCGGGAATGAGCAGTTCTTC. Amino acids: CASSLVRGNEQFF.

This clonotype was recorded many times. V usage is TRBV4-1 and J usage is TRBJ2-6; D is ambiguous. Trimming removed 2 bases from V and 0 bases from J, with 17 bases in between. The CDR3 runs 19 residues. Germline V gene sequence: CDR1 MGHRA, CDR2 YSYEKL. The CDR3 nucleotides are TGCGCCAGCAGCCAACTCAGGACGGAGACACCCTCTGGGGCCAACGTCCTGACTTTC. Translating it yields CASSQLRTETPSGANVLTF.

This clonotype was recorded at least ten times. This chain uses TRBV3-1 with TRBJ2-1, with D possibly being TRBD1 or TRBD2 (6 bases each). This CDR3 contains 14 residues. Between the trimmed V and J ends, which lost 1 base and 9 bases, there was a span of 13 bases. CDR1 and CDR2 from the germline V gene are LGHDT and YNNKEL (reference sequence). CDR3 DNA sequence: TGTGCCAGCAGCCAAGGGTGGGGGGCCGGTGAGCAGTTCTTC. Its translation: CASSQGWGAGEQFF.

The sample holds many counts of this clonotype. V is TRBV10-3 and J is TRBJ1-5; the match to TRBD1 covers 10 bases. The CDR3 has 15 amino acids. Losses at the gene ends were 5 bases for V and 6 bases for J; bases not matched to a gene: 7. Looked up from germline, CDR1 is ENHRY and CDR2 is SYGVKD. The CDR3 protein is CAISPGQGMSQPQHF. The CDR3 coding sequence is TGTGCCATCAGTCCGGGACAGGGGATGAGTCAGCCCCAGCATTTT.

In regard to this clonotype: This may be a read error: a much more frequent sequence differs by one nucleotide. The gene calls are TRBV9 and TRBJ1-1, with D hard to call. Germline V CDR1 and CDR2: SGDLS, YYNGEE. The CDR3 has 15 amino acids. As DNA, the CDR3 is TGTGTCAGCAGCGTAGTAGGCCACCCGAACACTGAAGCTTTCTTT. Protein: CVSSVVGHPNTEAFF.

Only a few counts were recorded for this clonotype. The gene calls are TRBV4-1 and TRBJ2-3; D possibly uses TRBD1 or TRBD2 (5 bases each). V was pared by 0 bases and J by 6 bases, with 19 bases between. This CDR3 comprises 17 residues. The germline V gene has CDR1 MGHRA and CDR2 YSYEKL. CDR3 sequence: CASSQDSGTQQVDTQYF. The CDR3 DNA follows: TGCGCCAGCAGCCAAGATTCGGGGACCCAACAAGTTGATACGCAGTATTTT.

In its sample, this clonotype was seen many times. The V call is TRBV5-1, the J call TRBJ2-3; weak D call: TRBD2 (6 bases). V lost 1 base and J 4 bases, leaving 22 bases between the germline ends. The CDR3 extends over 18 amino acids. Germline V CDR1 and CDR2: SGHRS, YFSETQ. The CDR3 nucleotides are TGCGCCAGCAGCTTGCCCGCTAAAGGAGCCGGAGGGGCAGATACGCAGTATTTT. Translation gives CASSLPAKGAGGADTQYF.

This clonotype was recorded at least ten times. CDR3 protein: CSARITSGRYLYNEQFF. In DNA, the CDR3 is TGCAGTGCTAGGATAACTAGCGGGAGGTACCTCTACAATGAGCAGTTCTTC. The rearrangement joins TRBV20-1 to TRBJ2-1; 12 bases agree with TRBD2. Losses at the gene ends were 3 bases for V and 3 bases for J; bases not matched to a gene: 9. Germline-derived CDR1 and CDR2 are DFQATT and SNEGSKA (reference sequence). There are 17 residues in the CDR3.

In this sample, this clonotype turned up many times. The J gene is TRBJ1-1, the V gene TRBV12-3 or TRBV12-4; no reliable D call. V was cut by 1 base and J by 2 bases, with 5 bases left in between. This CDR3 is 13 amino acids long. The DNA for the CDR3 is TGTGCCAGCAGTTTAGGTTATAACACTGAAGCTTTCTTT. Encoded protein: CASSLGYNTEAFF.

This clonotype was picked up many times. This chain joins TRBV7-9 and TRBJ2-7; D may be TRBD2 (5 bases). The germline CDR1 and CDR2 sequences are SEHNR and FQNEAQ (reference sequence). The V end lost 4 bases, the J end lost 6 bases, and 28 bases lay between the germline ends. This CDR3 has 18 amino acids. The CDR3: CASSSRDITHSRGLEQYF. The CDR3 nucleotides read TGTGCCAGCAGCTCCCGGGATATAACCCATTCCCGAGGGCTCGAGCAGTACTTC.

This clonotype was found many times. The chain carries TRBV6-6 and TRBJ2-1; D unresolved. This CDR3 comprises 16 residues. Germline V CDR1 and CDR2: MNHNY, SVGAGI (reference sequence). Trimming took 6 bases from V and 1 from J, leaving 16 bases between them. This CDR3 reads CASSLAGSGSYNEQFF. CDR3 bases: TGTGCCAGCAGCTTAGCTGGAAGTGGTTCCTACAATGAGCAGTTCTTC.

Ten or more counts support this clonotype. The chain is built from TRBV7-9 and TRBJ2-3, with D uncertain. The V end lost 3 bases, the J end lost 6 bases, and 10 bases lay between the germline ends. Germline V gene lookup returns CDR1 SEHNR and CDR2 FQNEAQ (reference sequence). The CDR3 spans 13 residues. The CDR3 reads CASSLLYTDTQYF. As DNA, the CDR3 is TGTGCCAGCAGCTTGTTGTACACGGATACGCAGTATTTT. Full variable domain (missing parts from reference TRBV7-9 and TRBJ2-3): DTGVSQNPRHKITKRGQNVTFRCDPISEHNRLYWYRQTLGQGPEFLTYFQNEAQLEKSRLLSDRFSAERPKGSFSTLEIQRTEQGDSAMYLCASSLLYTDTQYFGPGTRLTVL.

This clonotype was seen many times. V and J are TRBV19 and TRBJ2-2, with D tentatively TRBD1 (6 bases). Germline values: CDR1 LNHDA, CDR2 SQIVND (reference sequence). V was shortened by 5 bases and J by 7 bases, with 11 bases between the two germline ends. The CDR3 contains 13 residues. The DNA of the CDR3 is TGTGCCAGTAGTGTACAGGGAATCGGGGAGCTGTTTTTT. Protein: CASSVQGIGELFF.

The table lists this clonotype with many counts. The gene calls are TRBV7-2 and TRBJ1-2; maybe TRBD1 (6 bases). V lost 3 bases, J lost 4 bases, and 9 bases lay in between. The CDR3 extends over 13 amino acids. Germline V gene data show CDR1 as SGHTA and CDR2 as FQGNSA. This CDR3 is CASSFGQLYGYTF. In DNA form, the CDR3 reads TGTGCCAGCAGCTTCGGACAGCTCTATGGCTACACCTTC.

On this clonotype: Just one base apart from a much larger clone, this may be a read error. The chain uses TRBV5-5 and TRBJ2-3; D may be TRBD2 (5 bases). CDR3 length: 14 residues. The germline CDR1 and CDR2 sequences are SGHKS and YYEKEE (reference sequence). CDR3 coding DNA: TGTGCCGGCAGCTTGGTCGTTAGCGTAGATACGCAGTATTTT. Residues: CAGSLVVSVDTQYF.

This clonotype has ten or more counts. The chain uses TRBV5-1 and TRBJ2-2, with TRBD2 as a possible D gene (5 bases). The CDR3 length is 15 residues. Germline V gene sequence: CDR1 SGHRS, CDR2 YFSETQ. V lost 0 bases and J lost 4, with 10 bases in between. As DNA, the CDR3 is TGCGCCAGCAGCTTGGGGACTGGCCTCACCGGGGAGCTGTTTTTT. This encodes CASSLGTGLTGELFF.

This clonotype was observed many times. The J gene is TRBJ1-2, the V gene TRBV20-1, with a possible D match to TRBD1 (6 bases). This CDR3 has 13 amino acids. Germline values: CDR1 DFQATT, CDR2 SNEGSKA (reference sequence). Trimming stripped 0 bases from V and 8 bases from J, with 13 bases between. The CDR3 here is CSAREVGGSGYTF. The DNA for the CDR3 is TGCAGTGCTAGAGAAGTAGGGGGATCCGGCTACACCTTC.

This clonotype was seen many times. The CDR3 sequence is CASSLYRHTDTQYF. CDR3 nucleotides: TGTGCCAGCAGCTTATATCGTCACACAGATACGCAGTATTTT. The rearrangement links TRBV7-9 to TRBJ2-3; D is unresolved. Per germline, CDR1 SEHNR and CDR2 FQNEAQ (reference sequence). V gave up 2 bases and J gave up 2 bases, with 8 bases separating them. CDR3 length: 14 amino acids.

The V call is TRBV4-1, the J call TRBJ1-5; unclear D gene. Trimming pared 1 base from V and 0 bases from J, leaving 10 bases between. Germline V lookup: CDR1 MGHRA, CDR2 YSYEKL. The length of the CDR3 is 16 residues. CDR3 in DNA: TGCGCCAGCAGCCAAGGGGAGAGCTATAGCAATCAGCCCCAGCATTTT. It codes for CASSQGESYSNQPQHF.

This clonotype came up many times. The chain joins TRBV30 to TRBJ1-5, with 7 bases that match TRBD1. Trimming cost V 5 bases and J 3 bases; bases outside gene matches: 4. Germline CDR1 and CDR2: GTSNPN and SVGIG (reference sequence). CDR3 length: 13 residues. The chain's CDR3 is CAWGQEINQPQHF. CDR3 in DNA: TGTGCCTGGGGACAGGAAATCAATCAGCCCCAGCATTTT.

This clonotype was counted only a few times. V and J are TRBV19 and TRBJ2-4; unclear D gene. V lost 2 bases, J lost 7 bases, and 3 bases lay in between. This CDR3 is built from 11 residues. Looked up from germline, CDR1 is LNHDA and CDR2 is SQIVND (reference sequence). In DNA form, the CDR3 reads TGTGCCAGTAGTATAATGAACATTCAGTACTTC. It is translated as CASSIMNIQYF.

This clonotype has at least ten counts. V is TRBV18 and J is TRBJ2-1; D unresolved. The V end lost 2 bases, the J end lost 9 bases, and 8 bases lay between the germline ends. This CDR3 has 12 residues. CDR1 is KGHSH, CDR2 LQKENI, per germline. The CDR3: CASSPTSSEQFF. The CDR3 DNA reads TGTGCCAGCTCACCAACTTCGAGTGAGCAGTTCTTC.

This clonotype was counted at least ten times. CDR3 in DNA: TGTGCCAGCAGCTCCGGACTAGCGGTATGGGGCCCGCAGTATTTT. It yields the protein CASSSGLAVWGPQYF. The chain uses TRBV11-3 and TRBJ2-3; 10 positions match TRBD2. In germline, CDR1 is SGHNT, CDR2 YENEEA. This CDR3 is 15 amino acids long. Trimming took 4 bases from V and 10 from J; bases not matched to a gene: 11.

This clonotype was detected ten times or more. The chain combines TRBV3-1 with TRBJ2-7, with D unclear. V lost 4 bases, J lost 7 bases, and 8 bases lay in between. Germline V lookup: CDR1 LGHDT, CDR2 YNNKEL (reference sequence). The CDR3 is 11 amino acids. This CDR3 reads CASSRIGEQYF. CDR3 nucleotides: TGTGCCAGCAGCCGGATAGGGGAGCAGTACTTC.

At least ten counts were recorded for this clonotype. The J gene is TRBJ2-7, the V gene TRBV5-1; TRBD1 matches 12 bases. This CDR3 has 15 amino acids. The V gene's germline CDR1 is SGHRS and CDR2 YFSETQ. Unmatched junction bases numbered 4, after V lost 1 base and J lost 5 bases. CDR3 sequence (DNA): TGCGCCAGCAGCTTGTCCGGGACAGGGGGCAACGAGCAGTACTTC. Protein: CASSLSGTGGNEQYF.

In this sample, this clonotype turned up many times. The chain couples TRBV12-3 or TRBV12-4 to TRBJ2-5; D might be TRBD1 (7 bases). Trimming stripped 7 bases from V and 9 bases from J, with 21 bases between. This CDR3 contains 14 residues. The CDR3 sequence: CASMGGTVDVAQYF. CDR3 bases: TGTGCCAGCATGGGCGGGACAGTGGATGTTGCCCAGTACTTC.

This clonotype was observed many times. The V gene is TRBV6-2 or TRBV6-3, the J gene TRBJ2-1, with 10 positions matching TRBD2. Losses at the gene ends were 2 bases for V and 7 bases for J; bases not matched to a gene: 11. Germline assignment: CDR1 MNHEY and CDR2 SVGEGT. The CDR3 contains 17 residues. The CDR3 loop reads CASSYQILAGEGNEQFF. DNA of the CDR3: TGTGCCAGCAGTTACCAGATTCTAGCGGGAGAGGGGAATGAGCAGTTCTTC.